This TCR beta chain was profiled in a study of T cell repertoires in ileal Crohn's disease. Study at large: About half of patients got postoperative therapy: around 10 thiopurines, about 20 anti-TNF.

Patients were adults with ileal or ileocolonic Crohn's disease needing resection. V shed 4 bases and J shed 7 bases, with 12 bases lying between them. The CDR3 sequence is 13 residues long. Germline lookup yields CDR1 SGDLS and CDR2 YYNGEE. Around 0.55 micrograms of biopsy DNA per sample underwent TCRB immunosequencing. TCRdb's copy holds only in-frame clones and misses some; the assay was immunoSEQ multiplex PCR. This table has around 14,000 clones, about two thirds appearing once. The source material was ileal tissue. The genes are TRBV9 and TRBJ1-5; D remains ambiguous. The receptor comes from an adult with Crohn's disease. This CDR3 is CASSLGGEQPQHF. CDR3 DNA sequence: TGTGCCAGCAGCCTCGGAGGAGAACAGCCCCAGCATTTT.